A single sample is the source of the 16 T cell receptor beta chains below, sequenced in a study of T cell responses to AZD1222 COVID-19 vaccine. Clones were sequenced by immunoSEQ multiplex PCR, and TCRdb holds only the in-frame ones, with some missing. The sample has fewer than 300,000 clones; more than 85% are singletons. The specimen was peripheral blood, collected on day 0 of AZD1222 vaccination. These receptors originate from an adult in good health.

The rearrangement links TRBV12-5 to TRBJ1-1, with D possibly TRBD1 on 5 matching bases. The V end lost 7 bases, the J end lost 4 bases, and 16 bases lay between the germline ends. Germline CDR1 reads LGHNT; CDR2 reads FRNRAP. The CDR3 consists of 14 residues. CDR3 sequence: CASAPGGVGTEAFF. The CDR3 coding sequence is TGTGCTAGTGCCCCGGGAGGGGTGGGCACTGAAGCTTTCTTT.

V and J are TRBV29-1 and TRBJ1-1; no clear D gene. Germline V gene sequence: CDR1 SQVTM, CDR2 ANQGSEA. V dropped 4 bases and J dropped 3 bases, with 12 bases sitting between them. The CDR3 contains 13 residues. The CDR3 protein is CSVAEGLDTEAFF. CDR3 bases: TGCAGCGTTGCTGAGGGTTTGGACACTGAAGCTTTCTTT.

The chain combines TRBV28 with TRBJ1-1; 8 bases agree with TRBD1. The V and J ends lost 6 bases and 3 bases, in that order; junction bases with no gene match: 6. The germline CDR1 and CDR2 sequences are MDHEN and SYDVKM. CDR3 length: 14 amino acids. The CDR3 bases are TGTGCCAGCAGCCCAGGGGGCCCGTACACTGAAGCTTTCTTT. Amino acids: CASSPGGPYTEAFF.

CDR3 DNA sequence: TGTGCCAGCAGCCAAGGGGGGTCGTACAATGAGCAGTTCTTC. This translates into CASSQGGSYNEQFF. V is TRBV3-1 (or the pseudogene TRBV3-2) and J is TRBJ2-1; the D call may be TRBD1 or TRBD2 (5 bases each). Germline loops: CDR1 LGHDT, CDR2 YNNKEL (reference sequence). V was shortened by 1 base and J by 4 bases, with 8 bases between the two germline ends. This CDR3 region has 14 residues.

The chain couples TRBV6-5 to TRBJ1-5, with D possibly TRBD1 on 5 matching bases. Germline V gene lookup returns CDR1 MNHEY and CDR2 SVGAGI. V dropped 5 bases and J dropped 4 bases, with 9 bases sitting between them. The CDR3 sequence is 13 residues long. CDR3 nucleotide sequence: TGTGCCAGCAGTACAGGTCTTAATCAGCCCCAGCATTTT. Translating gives CASSTGLNQPQHF.

CDR3 amino acids: CATSRDPSGASGGTDTQYF. The CDR3 DNA sequence: TGTGCCACCAGCAGAGACCCCTCCGGGGCTAGCGGGGGCACAGATACGCAGTATTTT. The rearrangement joins TRBV15 to TRBJ2-3, with TRBD2 matching 9 bases. This CDR3 is 19 amino acids long. Germline values: CDR1 LNHNV, CDR2 YYDKDF (reference sequence). Trimming took 0 bases from V and 1 from J; bases not matched to a gene: 11.

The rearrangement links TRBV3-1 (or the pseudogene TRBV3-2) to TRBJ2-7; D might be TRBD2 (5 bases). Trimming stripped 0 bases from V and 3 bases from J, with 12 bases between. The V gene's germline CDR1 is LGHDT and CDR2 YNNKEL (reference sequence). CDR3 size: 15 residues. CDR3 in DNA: TGTGCCAGCAGCCAAGAGGGCTTACGGGGCTACGAGCAGTACTTC. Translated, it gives CASSQEGLRGYEQYF.

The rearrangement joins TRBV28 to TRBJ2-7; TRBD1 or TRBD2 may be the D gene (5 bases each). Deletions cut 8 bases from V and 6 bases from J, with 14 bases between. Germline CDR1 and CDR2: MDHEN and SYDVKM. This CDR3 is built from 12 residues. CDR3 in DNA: TGTGCCAGCCAGCCGGGGCTGGGCGAGCAGTACTTC. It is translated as CASQPGLGEQYF.

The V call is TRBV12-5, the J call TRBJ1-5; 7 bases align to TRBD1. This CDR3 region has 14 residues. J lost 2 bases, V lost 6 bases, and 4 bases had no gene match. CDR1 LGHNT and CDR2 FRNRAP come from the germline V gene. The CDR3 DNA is TGTGCTAGTGGGGCAGGGGGAGGCAATCAGCCCCAGCATTTT. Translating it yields CASGAGGGNQPQHF.

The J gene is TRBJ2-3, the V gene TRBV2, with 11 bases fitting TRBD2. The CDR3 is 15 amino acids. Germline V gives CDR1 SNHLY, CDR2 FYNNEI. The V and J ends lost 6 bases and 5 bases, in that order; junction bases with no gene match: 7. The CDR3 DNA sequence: TGTGCCAGCAGAATTAGCGGGGGGGCTGTAGATACGCAGTATTTT. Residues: CASRISGGAVDTQYF.

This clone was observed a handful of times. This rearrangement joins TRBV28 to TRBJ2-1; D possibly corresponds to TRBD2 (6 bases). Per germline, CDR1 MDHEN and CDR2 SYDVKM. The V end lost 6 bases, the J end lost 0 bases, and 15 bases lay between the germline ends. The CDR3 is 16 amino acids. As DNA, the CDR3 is TGTGCCAGCAGGAAATGGGCGGGGCCCTCCTACAATGAGCAGTTCTTC. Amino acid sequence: CASRKWAGPSYNEQFF. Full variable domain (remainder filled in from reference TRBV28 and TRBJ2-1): DVKVTQSSRYLVKRTGEKVFLECVQDMDHENMFWYRQDPGLGLRLIYFSYDVKMKEKGDIPEGYSVSREKKERFSLILESASTNQTSMYLCASRKWAGPSYNEQFFGPGTRLTVL.

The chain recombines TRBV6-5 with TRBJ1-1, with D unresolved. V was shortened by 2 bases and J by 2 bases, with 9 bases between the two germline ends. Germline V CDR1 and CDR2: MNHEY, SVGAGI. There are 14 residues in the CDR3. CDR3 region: CASSYSRGNTEAFF. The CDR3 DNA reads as TGTGCCAGCAGTTACAGCCGGGGTAACACTGAAGCTTTCTTT.

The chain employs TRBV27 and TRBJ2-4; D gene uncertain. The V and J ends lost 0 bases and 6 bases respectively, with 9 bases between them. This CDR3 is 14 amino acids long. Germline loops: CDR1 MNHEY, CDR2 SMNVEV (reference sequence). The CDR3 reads CASSLSISGNIQYF. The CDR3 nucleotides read TGTGCCAGCAGTTTATCGATTTCAGGAAACATTCAGTACTTC.

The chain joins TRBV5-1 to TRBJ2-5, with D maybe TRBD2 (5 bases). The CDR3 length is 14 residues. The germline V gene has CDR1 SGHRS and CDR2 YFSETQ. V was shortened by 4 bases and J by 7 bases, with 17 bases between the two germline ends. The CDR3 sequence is CASSHRGPRATQYF. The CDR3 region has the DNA TGCGCCAGCAGCCATCGCGGGCCCCGGGCGACCCAGTACTTC.

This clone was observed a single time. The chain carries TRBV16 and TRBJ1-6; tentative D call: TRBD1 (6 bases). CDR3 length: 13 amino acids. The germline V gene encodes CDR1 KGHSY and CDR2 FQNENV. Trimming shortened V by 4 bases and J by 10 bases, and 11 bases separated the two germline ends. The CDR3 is CASSPTTGSPLHF. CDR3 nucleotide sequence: TGTGCCAGCAGCCCAACGACAGGATCACCCCTCCACTTT.

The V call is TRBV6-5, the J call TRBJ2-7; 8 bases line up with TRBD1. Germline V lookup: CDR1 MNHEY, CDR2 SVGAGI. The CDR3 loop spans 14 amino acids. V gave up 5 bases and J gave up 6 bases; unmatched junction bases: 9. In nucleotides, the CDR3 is TGTGCCAGCAGTCCCCGGACAGGGAGGTCCGAGCAGTACTTC. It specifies CASSPRTGRSEQYF.